This section outlines one T cell receptor (beta chain) sequence together with its context. Antigen unknown. This sample was taken from a study of T cell repertoires in cytomegalovirus infection. Background on the study: CMV epitopes that were recently identified and HLA-C-restricted were used alongside well-studied HLA-B-restricted ones. Matching HLA type and CMV infection were both indicated by public TCR beta signatures.

TCRdb re-called the reads with MiXCR, one entry per CDR3 protein. The table lists roughly 170,000 distinct CDR3 sequences, roughly a fifth of them singletons, with roughly 25% in the top ten. Germline values: CDR1 MDHEN, CDR2 SYDVKM. V dropped 7 bases and J dropped 5 bases, with 24 bases sitting between them. This CDR3 is built from 16 residues. Whole-study findings and limits: CMV carriers having the relevant HLA were flagged by cumulative public TCR beta family frequency.

V and J are TRBV28 and TRBJ2-7; D not certain. The source of this sequence is a human donor in good health (CMV status not recorded). Some clones in this sample may be carry-over from other donors' samples. Sequencing was performed on CD8+ T cells from cultured PBMCs, taken from culture after CMV antigen stimulation. The CDR3 spells CASIGRSTYQSDEQYF. CDR3 DNA sequence: TGTGCCAGCATAGGACGGTCTACATATCAATCCGACGAGCAGTACTTC.